This T cell receptor beta chain was recorded in a study of blood T cell repertoires in COVID-19. Each recovered donor of Cohort 3 presented with two negative PCRs, clearance, or symptom resolution. Data came from immunoSEQ multiplex PCR; TCRdb stores just in-frame clones and leaves some out. The sample consists of under 200,000 clones, around 92% of them appearing once. Germline lookup yields CDR1 KGHSH and CDR2 LQKENI. The CDR3 length is 14 residues. V lost 0 bases, J lost 2 bases, and 7 bases lay in between. This receptor was identified in a woman between 18 and 29 years old who had recovered from COVID-19. The chain combines TRBV18 with TRBJ1-1; D ambiguous. The material sequenced was PBMCs or T cells enriched from blood (not recorded which). CDR3 nucleotides: TGTGCCAGCTCACCACCGGGAGCCAACACTGAAGCTTTCTTT. It codes for CASSPPGANTEAFF. The full variable domain, with the rest looked up from reference TRBV18 and TRBJ1-1, is NAGVMQNPRHLVRRRGQEARLRCSPMKGHSHVYWYRQLPEEGLKFMVYLQKENIIDESGMPKERFSAEFPKEGPSILRIQQVVRGDSAAYFCASSPPGANTEAFFGQGTRLTVV.